Following are 11 T cell receptor beta chains from one sample sequenced in a study of blood T cell repertoires in COVID-19. Assay: immunoSEQ multiplex PCR; the TCRdb copy retains only in-frame clones and omits some. The sample has some 220,000 clones, over 75% seen once. The sample consisted of peripheral blood. These receptors all stem from a human donor in a cohort sampled during active COVID-19.

This chain connects TRBV18 to TRBJ2-1; 10 bases are shared with TRBD2. The J segment lost 12 bases and the V segment lost 2 bases, leaving 13 bases of the junction unmatched. The germline CDR1 and CDR2 sequences are KGHSH and LQKENI. The CDR3 sequence is 16 residues long. The CDR3 sequence: CASSPSPRLAGVRQFF. DNA of the CDR3: TGTGCCAGCTCACCATCACCCCGACTAGCGGGCGTTAGGCAGTTCTTC. Looking up the rest from reference TRBV18 and TRBJ2-1 gives the full variable domain: NAGVMQNPRHLVRRRGQEARLRCSPMKGHSHVYWYRQLPEEGLKFMVYLQKENIIDESGMPKERFSAEFPKEGPSILRIQQVVRGDSAAYFCASSPSPRLAGVRQFFGPGTRLTVL.

Concerning this clone: The same CDR3 also results from other DNA sequences found in this sample. In DNA form, the CDR3 reads TGTGCCAGTTCTCGGGACAGGGGCCAGCCCCAGCATTTT. Protein product: CASSRDRGQPQHF. V is TRBV19 and J is TRBJ1-5; TRBD1 matches 10 bases. This CDR3 region has 13 residues. Germline-derived CDR1 and CDR2 are LNHDA and SQIVND (reference sequence). With V trimmed by 8 bases and J by 7 bases, 5 bases remained unmatched.

V usage is TRBV19 and J usage is TRBJ2-5, with D possibly matching TRBD1 (6 bases). Trimming shortened V by 3 bases and J by 5 bases, and 19 bases separated the two germline ends. Germline CDR1 LNHDA, CDR2 SQIVND (reference sequence). The CDR3 consists of 16 residues. The chain's CDR3 is CASSMGPGQGLETQYF. The CDR3 DNA follows: TGTGCCAGTAGTATGGGGCCCGGGCAGGGGTTGGAGACCCAGTACTTC.

The genes are TRBV6-6 and TRBJ1-5, with D perhaps TRBD1 (6 bases). CDR1 and CDR2 from the germline V gene are MNHNY and SVGAGI (reference sequence). V gave up 2 bases and J gave up 5 bases, with 7 bases separating them. The CDR3 contains 13 residues. CDR3 nucleotide sequence: TGTGCCAGCAGTTACGACAGGCATCAGCCCCAGCATTTT. Amino acids: CASSYDRHQPQHF.

The sample holds a few counts of this clone. The chain has TRBV7-2 and TRBJ2-7, with D possibly matching TRBD1 (5 bases). Germline V CDR1 and CDR2: SGHTA, FQGNSA. The CDR3 totals 16 residues. V was shortened by 2 bases and J by 2 bases, with 16 bases between the two germline ends. The CDR3 here is CASSLKTDSLPYEQYF. The CDR3 DNA reads TGTGCCAGCAGCTTAAAGACAGATTCCCTCCCCTACGAGCAGTACTTC. Complete variable domain (other parts from reference TRBV7-2 and TRBJ2-7): GAGVSQSPSNKVTEKGKDVELRCDPISGHTALYWYRQSLGQGLEFLIYFQGNSAPDKSGLPSDRFSAERTGGSVSTLTIQRTQQEDSAVYLCASSLKTDSLPYEQYFGPGTRLTVT.

V and J are TRBV28 and TRBJ1-2; TRBD1 matches at 8 bases. Germline V gene sequence: CDR1 MDHEN, CDR2 SYDVKM. With V trimmed by 3 bases and J by 4 bases, 1 base remained unmatched. The CDR3 consists of 13 residues. The CDR3 coding sequence is TGTGCCAGCAGTTTTGGACAGGGCTATGGCTACACCTTC. This codes for CASSFGQGYGYTF.

The rearrangement joins TRBV28 to TRBJ2-1; 10 bases are shared with TRBD2. The CDR3 spans 19 residues. Trimming removed 3 bases from V and 0 bases from J; junction bases left unmatched: 11. Looked up from germline, CDR1 is MDHEN and CDR2 is SYDVKM. The CDR3 sequence is CASSFPQVEREGSYNEQFF. The DNA of the CDR3 is TGTGCCAGCAGTTTCCCCCAGGTGGAGCGGGAGGGCTCCTACAATGAGCAGTTCTTC.

This clone has ten or more counts. The V gene is TRBV6-1, the J gene TRBJ1-4; D unclear. Trimming stripped 2 bases from V and 7 bases from J, with 17 bases between. Looked up from germline, CDR1 is MNHNS and CDR2 is SASEGT. CDR3 length equals 16 residues. The CDR3 coding sequence is TGTGCCAGCAGTGAACGGGCAGCAATGGGGAGTGAAAAACTGTTTTTT. This encodes CASSERAAMGSEKLFF.

V and J are TRBV11-2 and TRBJ1-1, with D maybe TRBD1 (5 bases). This CDR3 comprises 14 residues. Trimming took 5 bases from V and 4 from J, leaving 14 bases between them. Per germline, CDR1 SGHAT and CDR2 FQNNGV. CDR3 sequence: CASSLLGQSTEAFF. In DNA form, the CDR3 reads TGTGCCAGCAGCCTTTTAGGACAAAGCACTGAAGCTTTCTTT.

This chain uses TRBV28 with TRBJ1-1; 7 bases are a match to TRBD1. Trimming removed 10 bases from V and 6 bases from J; junction bases left unmatched: 5. The CDR3 sequence is 11 residues long. The V gene's germline CDR1 is MDHEN and CDR2 SYDVKM. The DNA for the CDR3 is TGTGCCATCGACAGGGAACCTGAAGCTTTCTTT. It encodes CAIDREPEAFF.

The chain uses TRBV5-8 and TRBJ2-2; D perhaps matches TRBD2 (6 bases). The V end lost 6 bases, the J end lost 6 bases, and 15 bases lay between the germline ends. The CDR3 runs to 14 residues. Germline values: CDR1 SGHTS, CDR2 YDEGEE. The DNA for the CDR3 is TGTGCCAGCACCCCACGGGGGTCACCCGGGGAGCTGTTTTTT. Translation: CASTPRGSPGELFF. Variable domain in full (rest from reference TRBV5-8 and TRBJ2-2): EAGVTQSPTHLIKTRGQQATLRCSPISGHTSVYWYQQALGLGLQFLLWYDEGEERNRGNFPPRFSGRQFPNYSSELNVNALELEDSALYLCASTPRGSPGELFFGEGSRLTVL.